Listed below are T cell receptor beta chains from one sample, sequenced in a study of T cells after yellow fever vaccination. TCRdb processed the 5' RACE reads anew with MiXCR; each CDR3 protein has one entry. Of about 320,000 distinct CDR3 sequences in the sample, around 4.5% were seen once. This sample comprised PBMCs, obtained 15 days after the yellow fever booster vaccination. These receptors all come from a young man who received the YFV17D yellow fever vaccine. Both conserved end residues are part of each CDR3. D genes are given only for firm matches. For some rows the clone size is stated as once, few or many, or as a class when expanded; others skip it.

TRBJ1-1 - few TRBV5-1 CASRPAFF TGCGCCAGCAGGCCGGCTTTCTTT
TRBJ2-3 TRBD1 - TRBV28 CASSSGQDNTDTQYF TGTGCCAGCAGTAGTGGACAGGACAACACAGATACGCAGTATTTT
TRBJ1-1 - many TRBV9 CASSAWPAMNTEAFF TGTGCCAGCAGTGCCTGGCCAGCCATGAACACTGAAGCTTTCTTT
TRBJ1-1 TRBD1 few TRBV5-6 CASSSRQGGGAFF TGTGCCAGCAGCTCACGACAGGGAGGGGGAGCTTTCTTT
TRBJ2-3 - - TRBV20-1 CSARAPPGHTDTQYF TGCAGTGCTCGCGCCCCCCCGGGGCACACAGATACGCAGTATTTT
TRBJ1-5 TRBD1 many TRBV4-3 CASSQDLDREFGQRQPQHF TGCGCCAGCAGCCAAGATCTGGACAGGGAGTTCGGTCAGCGTCAGCCCCAGCATTTT
TRBJ2-3 TRBD2 many TRBV4-2 CASSRNVGGGTDTQYF TGTGCCAGCAGCCGTAACGTCGGGGGGGGCACAGATACGCAGTATTTT
TRBJ2-5 TRBD1 many TRBV4-3 CASSSGTGKTQYF TGCGCCAGCAGCAGCGGGACAGGGAAGACCCAGTACTTC
TRBJ1-6 TRBD1 - TRBV7-9 CTSSPDREISPLHF TGTACCAGCAGCCCGGACAGGGAGATTTCACCCCTCCACTTT
TRBJ2-1 TRBD2 few TRBV5-4 CASRSSGDAYNEQFF TGTGCCAGCAGATCCAGCGGGGACGCCTACAATGAGCAGTTCTTC
TRBJ2-3 TRBD2 few TRBV5-1 CASSFSGAPTDTQYF TGCGCCAGCAGCTTCAGCGGGGCACCCACAGATACGCAGTATTTT
TRBJ2-7 - few TRBV10-2 CASAANSEQYF TGCGCCAGCGCTGCAAATAGTGAGCAGTACTTC
TRBJ2-1 - many TRBV7-2 CASSLMGGDNEQFF TGTGCCAGCAGCTTAATGGGTGGGGACAATGAGCAGTTCTTC
TRBJ2-7 - many TRBV2 CASRDTIYEQYF TGTGCCAGCAGGGACACTATCTACGAGCAGTACTTC
TRBJ1-1 - many TRBV20-1 CRGRHAKNTEAFF TGCAGGGGGCGGCACGCTAAAAACACTGAAGCTTTCTTT
TRBJ2-3 TRBD2 few TRBV7-9 CASSSGGLAGGITTDTQYF TGTGCCAGCAGCTCCGGCGGGCTAGCGGGGGGCATTACGACAGATACGCAGTATTTT
TRBJ1-1 TRBD1 many TRBV5-1 CASSLQGGSTEAFF TGCGCCAGCAGCTTGCAGGGGGGCAGCACTGAAGCTTTCTTT
TRBJ1-2 - few TRBV4-2 CASSPRSIGYGYTF TGTGCCAGCAGCCCTCGGTCTATCGGCTATGGCTACACCTTC
TRBJ2-5 TRBD2 few TRBV6-5 CASKLAGVQETQYF TGTGCCAGCAAACTAGCGGGGGTTCAAGAGACCCAGTACTTC
TRBJ1-1 - few TRBV5-1 CASSFNKNTEAFF TGCGCCAGCAGCTTCAACAAGAACACTGAAGCTTTCTTT
TRBJ1-2 - - TRBV5-6 CASRLMAGIGYTF TGTGCCAGCAGGCTTATGGCGGGGATTGGCTACACCTTC
TRBJ2-3 - few TRBV4-2 CASSQDDGGSTTDTQYF TGTGCCAGCAGCCAAGATGACGGGGGATCTACCACAGATACGCAGTATTTT
TRBJ2-1 - - TRBV30 CAWSVSGNDNEQFF TGTGCCTGGAGTGTGTCAGGAAATGACAATGAGCAGTTCTTC
TRBJ2-2 - many TRBV5-1 CASSLAIAVGELFF TGCGCCAGCAGCTTGGCTATCGCGGTCGGGGAGCTGTTTTTT
TRBJ1-6 - few TRBV18 CASSRADRSSYNSPLHF TGTGCCAGCTCACGGGCAGACCGAAGCTCCTATAATTCACCCCTCCACTTT
TRBJ2-3 - - TRBV30 CAWSVLDTQYF TGTGCCTGGAGTGTTTTAGATACGCAGTATTTT
TRBJ1-1 - few TRBV4-1 CASSQEDSTRAFF TGCGCCAGCAGCCAAGAAGACTCGACAAGGGCTTTCTTT
TRBJ1-1 - - TRBV12-3/TRBV12-4 CASGEGKTEAFF TGTGCCAGCGGGGAGGGGAAGACTGAAGCTTTCTTT
TRBJ1-5 - many TRBV5-1 CASSFDSGDQPQHF TGCGCCAGCAGCTTTGACAGCGGGGATCAGCCCCAGCATTTT
TRBJ1-2 - many TRBV29-1 CSVEEKAINYGYTF TGCAGCGTTGAAGAAAAGGCCATCAACTATGGCTACACCTTC
TRBJ2-3 TRBD1 - TRBV23-1 CASSHPGQDTDTQYF TGCGCCAGCAGTCATCCGGGACAGGACACAGATACGCAGTATTTT
TRBJ2-3 TRBD2 few TRBV12-3/TRBV12-4 CATTSGGADTQYF TGTGCCACGACTAGCGGGGGGGCAGATACGCAGTATTTT
TRBJ1-1 - - TRBV5-4 CASSLESAGYTEAFF TGTGCCAGCAGCTTGGAGTCCGCGGGTTACACTGAAGCTTTCTTT
TRBJ1-2 - many TRBV27 CASSPMAGPNYGYTF TGTGCCAGCAGTCCTATGGCAGGGCCCAACTATGGCTACACCTTC
TRBJ2-5 - many TRBV7-8 CASSTERGGRETQYF TGTGCCAGCAGCACCGAAAGAGGGGGGAGAGAGACCCAGTACTTC
TRBJ1-2 - many TRBV6-5 CASSYSDSNYGYTF TGTGCCAGCAGTTACTCCGACAGTAACTATGGCTACACCTTC
TRBJ2-3 TRBD1 many TRBV7-9 CASSHGDRGVADTQYF TGTGCCAGCAGCCACGGGGACAGGGGAGTGGCAGATACGCAGTATTTT
TRBJ2-5 TRBD2 - TRBV20-1 CSARDLAGAETQYF TGCAGTGCTAGGGATCTAGCGGGGGCAGAGACCCAGTACTTC
TRBJ2-5 TRBD1 many TRBV5-1 CASSPAAQGETQYF TGCGCCAGCAGCCCGGCGGCACAGGGGGAGACCCAGTACTTC